The 17 T cell receptor beta chains given below trace back to one sample, sequenced in a study of cytotoxic CD8 clonotypes in ibrutinib-treated CLL. TCRdb's table, derived via immunoSEQ multiplex PCR, lists solely in-frame clones and lacks some. Of around 300,000 clones in the sample, 80% were seen once. Sequencing was performed on PBMCs, taken before ibrutinib treatment. The receptors were sampled from a human donor with chronic lymphocytic leukemia.

The chain recombines TRBV7-9 with TRBJ2-3; D is undetermined. From germline, CDR1 is SEHNR and CDR2 FQNEAQ (reference sequence). V lost 5 bases and J lost 7, with 16 bases in between. The CDR3 is made up of 14 amino acids. CDR3 nucleotide sequence: TGTGCCAGCAGCACCCGGGTTCCCCCACATACGCAGTATTTT. This gives the protein CASSTRVPPHTQYF.

The chain has TRBV30 and TRBJ1-5, with 10 bases fitting TRBD1. Germline CDR1 is GTSNPN and CDR2 is SVGIG (reference sequence). There are 15 residues in the CDR3. The junction had 10 bases not matched to a gene; V was cut back by 2 bases and J by 9 bases. CDR3 protein: CAWSYRGQGFRPQHF. The CDR3 DNA follows: TGTGCCTGGAGTTACCGGGGACAGGGGTTTCGGCCCCAGCATTTT.

The chain recombines TRBV5-1 with TRBJ2-7; 9 nucleotides align to TRBD1. CDR3 length equals 16 residues. The junction had 12 bases not matched to a gene; V was cut back by 3 bases and J by 5 bases. Germline CDR1 and CDR2: SGHRS and YFSETQ. The CDR3 spells CASSSKIGTGPHEQYF. The DNA for the CDR3 is TGCGCCAGCAGCTCCAAAATTGGGACAGGGCCCCACGAGCAGTACTTC.

The chain employs TRBV6-7 and TRBJ1-2; tentative D call: TRBD1 (6 bases). TRBV6-7 is assigned to the ORF class and has an uncertain function. The CDR3 runs 15 residues. V was trimmed by 6 bases and J by 3 bases, leaving 17 bases between them. The CDR3 coding sequence is TGTGCCAGCAGGAGGGGGGGCGCCAATTACTATGGCTACACCTTC. Its translation: CASRRGGANYYGYTF.

The chain is built from TRBV5-1 and TRBJ2-3; 7 nucleotides match TRBD1. The CDR3 spans 15 residues. V gave up 3 bases and J gave up 4 bases; unmatched junction bases: 8. Germline V gives CDR1 SGHRS, CDR2 YFSETQ. The CDR3 protein is CASSWRGTAADTQYF. For the CDR3, the DNA is TGCGCCAGCAGCTGGAGAGGGACAGCGGCAGATACGCAGTATTTT.

This rearrangement joins TRBV2 to TRBJ2-1, with TRBD2 matching over 9 bases. V lost 6 bases, J lost 4 bases, and 7 bases stayed unmatched. This CDR3 comprises 15 residues. Germline V lookup: CDR1 SNHLY, CDR2 FYNNEI. CDR3 loop: CASRAVSGSYNEQFF. CDR3 nucleotides: TGTGCCAGCAGGGCCGTTAGCGGGAGTTACAATGAGCAGTTCTTC.

The chain is built from TRBV4-1 and TRBJ2-2; TRBD1 matches 7 bases. The germline V gene encodes CDR1 MGHRA and CDR2 YSYEKL. The CDR3 length is 12 residues. With V trimmed by 4 bases and J by 11 bases, 4 bases remained unmatched. The CDR3 here is CASSLTGSELFF. DNA of the CDR3: TGCGCCAGCAGCCTGACAGGGTCTGAGCTGTTTTTT.

The chain recombines TRBV27 with TRBJ2-7; D is unresolved. V was shortened by 0 bases and J by 0 bases, with 12 bases between the two germline ends. CDR3 length equals 16 residues. Germline assignment: CDR1 MNHEY and CDR2 SMNVEV (reference sequence). The CDR3 DNA reads TGTGCCAGCAGTTTATCCGACCTAATCAGCTCCTACGAGCAGTACTTC. Its translation: CASSLSDLISSYEQYF.

The V call is TRBV20-1, the J call TRBJ1-2; weak D call: TRBD1 (5 bases). Germline lookup yields CDR1 DFQATT and CDR2 SNEGSKA (reference sequence). Trimming took 3 bases from V and 7 from J, leaving 9 bases between them. The CDR3 spans 11 residues. CDR3 amino acids: CSASRGVGYTF. Written as DNA, the CDR3 is TGCAGTGCTAGTCGGGGCGTTGGCTACACCTTC.

The chain employs TRBV19 and TRBJ1-1, with a tentative D call TRBD1 (5 bases). This CDR3 spans 14 amino acids. Germline V gives CDR1 LNHDA, CDR2 SQIVND (reference sequence). Deletions cut 5 bases from V and 0 bases from J, with 10 bases between. The CDR3, as DNA: TGTGCCAGTAGTGAAGGGGTGATGAACACTGAAGCTTTCTTT. This encodes CASSEGVMNTEAFF.

The V gene is TRBV9, the J gene TRBJ2-1; D uncertain. The germline V gene encodes CDR1 SGDLS and CDR2 YYNGEE. This CDR3 is 13 amino acids long. V lost 1 base to trimming and J lost 7 bases, with 9 bases between them. The CDR3 protein is CASSVTAQNEQFF. In DNA, the CDR3 is TGTGCCAGCAGCGTAACAGCTCAAAATGAGCAGTTCTTC.

This clone appeared a single time. V is TRBV21-1 and J is TRBJ1-1; TRBD1, the table's D call, lacks a check against the DNA. TRBV21-1 is annotated as a pseudogene. The CDR3 has 15 residues. Here the CDR3 reads CASSKFSQVNTEAFF. As DNA, the CDR3 is TGTGCCAGCAGCAAATTTAGTCAGGTGAACACTGAAGCTTTCTTT.

CDR3 in amino acids: CASSRTSGTSTDTQYF. CDR3 nucleotides: TGTGCCAGCAGTAGGACTAGCGGAACCAGCACAGATACGCAGTATTTT. The V and J genes are TRBV25-1 and TRBJ2-3, with TRBD2 matching over 10 bases. Germline-derived CDR1 and CDR2 are MGHDK and SYGVNS. CDR3 length: 16 residues. Trimming cost V 5 bases and J 0 bases; bases outside gene matches: 5. Together with reference TRBV25-1 and TRBJ2-3, the CDR3 gives the full variable domain: EADIYQTPRYLVIGTGKKITLECSQTMGHDKMYWYQQDPGMELHLIHYSYGVNSTEKGDLSSESTVSRIRTEHFPLTLESARPSHTSQYLCASSRTSGTSTDTQYFGPGTRLTVL.

The chain is built from TRBV7-2 and TRBJ2-3; the D is unclear. This CDR3 spans 14 amino acids. Germline V gene sequence: CDR1 SGHTA, CDR2 FQGNSA. Trimming removed 2 bases from V and 7 bases from J, with 13 bases in between. This CDR3 reads CASSLLGSPYTQYF. The CDR3 DNA reads as TGTGCCAGCAGCTTATTGGGCTCACCGTATACGCAGTATTTT.

The chain has TRBV27 and TRBJ2-1; TRBD2 is a possible D gene (5 bases). V dropped 4 bases and J dropped 3 bases, with 16 bases sitting between them. This CDR3 contains 16 residues. CDR1 is MNHEY, CDR2 SMNVEV, per germline (reference sequence). The CDR3 DNA follows: TGTGCCAGCAGTTCCGGGAAGACCGGGAACTACAATGAGCAGTTCTTC. This codes for CASSSGKTGNYNEQFF.

The chain has TRBV7-2 and TRBJ2-7; 9 bases map to TRBD2. This CDR3 has 15 amino acids. J was trimmed by 6 bases and V by 4 bases; bases with no gene match: 10. The germline gives CDR1 SGHTA, CDR2 FQGNSA. The CDR3 reads CASSYQTSGQIEQYF. The CDR3 DNA reads as TGTGCCAGCAGCTATCAGACTAGCGGTCAGATCGAGCAGTACTTC.

This clone was seen only once. The chain links TRBV9 to TRBJ2-3; 7 positions agree with TRBD2. This CDR3 spans 15 amino acids. V dropped 4 bases and J dropped 2; count of bases not matched to a gene: 7. Germline-derived CDR1 and CDR2 are SGDLS and YYNGEE. The CDR3 region is CASSQGGRDTDTQYF. The CDR3 region has the DNA TGTGCCAGCAGCCAGGGAGGGAGAGACACAGATACGCAGTATTTT.